This note documents a single TCR beta chain sequence. Its antigen is currently unknown. V was pared by 2 bases and J by 7 bases, with 20 bases between. Germline CDR1 is MNHEY and CDR2 is SVGAGI. The CDR3 spans 16 residues. The data derive from a study of cytomegalovirus exposure and HLA in healthy donors. Study-level points and caveats: Usually a TCR sequence was rare, but some public TCRs were found in many donors. The study listed under 200 cytomegalovirus-associated TCR beta chains.

Using immunoSEQ multiplex PCR, the repertoire was profiled, and TCRdb retains in-frame clones only, with some absent. Of roughly 130,000 clones in the sample, about 88% were seen once. This TCR came from a man aged 25-45 years in good health and CMV-seronegative. The chain couples TRBV6-5 to TRBJ2-5, with D maybe TRBD2 (6 bases). The sequenced sample consisted of PBMCs. The CDR3 nucleotides read TGTGCCAGCAGTTACACGGACTCCTGGCGGGGAGGGACCCAGTACTTC. Protein: CASSYTDSWRGGTQYF.